This record looks at one TCR beta chain sequence and its context. Antigen: not known. Assay used: immunoSEQ multiplex PCR; TCRdb lists only in-frame clones, some missing. The profile shows around 34,000 clones, under 70% of them singletons. The record originates from a study of monozygotic twins with cystic fibrosis. CDR1 SGHTA and CDR2 FQGNSA come from the germline V gene. The CDR3 consists of 16 residues. V lost 0 bases and J lost 3; bases outside the gene matches: 5. General study findings and limits: No link emerged between shared CDR3 counts and age, concordance or severity. J usage was most co-twin-similar in 8 of 16 pairs, V in 13. Nucleotide-identical clonotype sharing was significantly higher within monozygotic CF twin pairs than between unrelated CF individuals. The repertoire was suggested to be naive-dominated, clonality median about 0.0094.

Source material: blood. The chain recombines TRBV7-2 with TRBJ2-7; TRBD2 aligns across 10 bases. This TCR derives from a girl aged 10 to 17 with cystic fibrosis. The CDR3: CASSLAQLAGNYEQYF. In DNA form, the CDR3 reads TGTGCCAGCAGCTTAGCGCAACTAGCGGGGAACTACGAGCAGTACTTC.